This T cell receptor (beta chain) originates from a study of T cell repertoires in cytomegalovirus infection. This clonotype was counted only a few times. Germline trimming cut 4 bases from V and 3 bases from J; bases unmatched to any gene: 8. This CDR3 contains 15 residues. CDR1 and CDR2 (germline): MNHEY, SVGEGT. TCRdb reprocessed the reads via MiXCR and lists one record per CDR3 protein. The repertoire has nearly 450,000 distinct CDR3 sequences, approximately 31% of them found once; the top ten carry about 13%. The source material was PBMCs. The clonotype comes from a human donor in good health (CMV status not recorded). Some clones in this sample may be carry-over from other donors' samples. V gene TRBV6-2 or TRBV6-3 combines with J gene TRBJ2-7, with 8 bases fitting TRBD1. The CDR3 coding sequence is TGTGCCAGCAGTTCCCGGGACAGGATTATCTACGAGCAGTACTTC. It specifies CASSSRDRIIYEQYF.